This T cell receptor (beta chain) was recorded in a study of T cells in Graves' hyperthyroidism and ophthalmopathy. Study as a whole: Once the initial diagnosis was made, peripheral blood was obtained before any treatment.

Ophthalmopathy patients had Clinical Activity Score at least 3, NOSPECS grade at least 4, duration under 3 months. With regard to this clonotype: Its specificity is unknown.

J gave up 0 bases and V 4 bases, and 10 bases lay outside the gene matches. The germline V gene encodes CDR1 SGHDT and CDR2 YYEEEE. The CDR3 has 16 residues. TCR beta CDR3 regions were amplified from RNA transcripts. In the first-round RT-PCR of the TCR CDR3, the HTBI primer set was used. A single record per CDR3 protein comes from TCRdb applying MiXCR to the multiplex PCR reads. The sample lists around 490,000 distinct CDR3 sequences, about 20% occurring once. Points from the study as a whole: In the analysis, a 13 V-J model separated ophthalmopathy from stable hyperthyroidism. Peripheral blood also featured most of the thyroid clonotypes expanded above 0.001.

The sample consisted of blood. This sequence originates from a man in his forties with Graves' ophthalmopathy. The chain joins TRBV5-6 to TRBJ2-7; 7 bases are shared with TRBD1. DNA of the CDR3: TGTGCCAGCAGCCAAGGCCGGACAGGAAGCTCCTACGAGCAGTACTTC. Amino acid sequence: CASSQGRTGSSYEQYF.